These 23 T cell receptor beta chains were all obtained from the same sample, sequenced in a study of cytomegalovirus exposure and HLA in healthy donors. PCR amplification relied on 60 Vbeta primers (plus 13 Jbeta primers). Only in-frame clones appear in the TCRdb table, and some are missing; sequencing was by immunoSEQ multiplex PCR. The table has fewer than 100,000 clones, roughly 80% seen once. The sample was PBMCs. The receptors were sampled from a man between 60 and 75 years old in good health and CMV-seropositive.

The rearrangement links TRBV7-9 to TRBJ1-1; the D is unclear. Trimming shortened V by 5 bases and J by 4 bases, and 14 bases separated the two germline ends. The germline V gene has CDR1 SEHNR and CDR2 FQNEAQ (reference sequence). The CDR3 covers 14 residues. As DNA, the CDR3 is TGTGCCAGCAGCCCCGGGGTGCAGCGCACTGAAGCTTTCTTT. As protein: CASSPGVQRTEAFF.

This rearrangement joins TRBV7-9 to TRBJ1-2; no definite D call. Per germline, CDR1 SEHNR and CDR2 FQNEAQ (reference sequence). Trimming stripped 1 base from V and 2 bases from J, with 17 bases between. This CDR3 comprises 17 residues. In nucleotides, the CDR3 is TGTGCCAGCAGCTTAGTAGGAGGGCAACGAGGGAACTATGGCTACACCTTC. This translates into CASSLVGGQRGNYGYTF.

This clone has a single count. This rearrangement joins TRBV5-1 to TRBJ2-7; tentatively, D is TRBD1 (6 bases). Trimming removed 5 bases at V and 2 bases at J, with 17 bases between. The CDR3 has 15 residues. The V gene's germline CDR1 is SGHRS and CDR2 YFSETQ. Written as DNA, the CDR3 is TGCGCCAGCAGGGCCGGGACATCCCCAACCTACGAGCAGTACTTC. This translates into CASRAGTSPTYEQYF.

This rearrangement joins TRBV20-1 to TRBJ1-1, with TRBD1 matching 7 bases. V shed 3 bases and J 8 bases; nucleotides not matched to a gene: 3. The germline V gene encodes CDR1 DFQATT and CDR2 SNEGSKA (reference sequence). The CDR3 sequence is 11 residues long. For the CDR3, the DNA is TGCAGTGCTAGTAAGACAGGGGAAGCTTTCTTT. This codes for CSASKTGEAFF.

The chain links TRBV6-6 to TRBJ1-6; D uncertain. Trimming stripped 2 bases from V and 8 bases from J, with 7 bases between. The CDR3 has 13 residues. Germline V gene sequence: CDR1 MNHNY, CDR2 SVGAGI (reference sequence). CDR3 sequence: CASSYGLYSPLHF. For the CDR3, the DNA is TGTGCCAGCAGTTACGGCCTTTATTCACCCCTCCACTTT.

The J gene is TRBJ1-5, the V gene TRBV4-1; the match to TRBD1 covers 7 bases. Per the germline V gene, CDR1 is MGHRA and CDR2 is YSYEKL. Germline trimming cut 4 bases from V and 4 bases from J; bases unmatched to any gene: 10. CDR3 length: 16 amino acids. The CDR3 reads CASSLTPGQTNQPQHF. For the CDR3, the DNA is TGCGCCAGCAGCCTTACACCGGGACAGACGAATCAGCCCCAGCATTTT.

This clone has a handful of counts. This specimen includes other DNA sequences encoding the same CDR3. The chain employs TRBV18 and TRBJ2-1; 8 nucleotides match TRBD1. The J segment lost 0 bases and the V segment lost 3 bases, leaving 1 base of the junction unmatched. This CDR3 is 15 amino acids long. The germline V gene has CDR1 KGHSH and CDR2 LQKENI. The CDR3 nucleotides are TGTGCCAGCTCACCCGGACAGGGCTCCTACAATGAGCAGTTCTTC. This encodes CASSPGQGSYNEQFF.

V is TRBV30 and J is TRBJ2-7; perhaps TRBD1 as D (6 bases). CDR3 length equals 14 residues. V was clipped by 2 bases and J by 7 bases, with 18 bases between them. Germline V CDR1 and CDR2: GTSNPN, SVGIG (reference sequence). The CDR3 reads CAWSQGYPLREQYF. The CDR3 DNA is TGTGCCTGGAGTCAGGGGTATCCCCTGAGGGAGCAGTACTTC.

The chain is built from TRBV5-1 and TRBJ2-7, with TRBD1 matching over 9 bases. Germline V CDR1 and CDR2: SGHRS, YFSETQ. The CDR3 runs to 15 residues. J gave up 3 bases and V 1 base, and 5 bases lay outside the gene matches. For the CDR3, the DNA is TGCGCCAGCAGCTTGACTTCGGGACAGGGCTACGAGCAGTACTTC. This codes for CASSLTSGQGYEQYF.

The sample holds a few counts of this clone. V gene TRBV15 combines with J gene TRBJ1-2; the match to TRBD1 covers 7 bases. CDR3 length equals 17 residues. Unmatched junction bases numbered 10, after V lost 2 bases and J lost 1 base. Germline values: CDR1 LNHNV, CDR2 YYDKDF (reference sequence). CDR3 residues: CATSRQLRTGGNYGYTF. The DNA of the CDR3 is TGTGCCACCAGCAGACAACTCAGGACAGGCGGTAACTATGGCTACACCTTC.

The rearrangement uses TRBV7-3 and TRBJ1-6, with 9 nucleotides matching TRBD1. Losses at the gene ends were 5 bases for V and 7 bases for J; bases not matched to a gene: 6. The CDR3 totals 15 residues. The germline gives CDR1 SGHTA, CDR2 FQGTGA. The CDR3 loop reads CASSPTGGRNSPLHF. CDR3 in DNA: TGTGCCAGCAGCCCGACAGGGGGTAGAAATTCACCCCTCCACTTT.

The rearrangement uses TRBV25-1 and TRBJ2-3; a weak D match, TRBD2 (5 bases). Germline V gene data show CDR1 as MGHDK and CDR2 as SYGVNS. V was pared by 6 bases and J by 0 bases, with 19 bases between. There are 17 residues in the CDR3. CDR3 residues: CASRATSSFSSTDTQYF. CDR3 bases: TGTGCCAGCAGAGCCACTAGTTCTTTTTCTAGCACAGATACGCAGTATTTT.

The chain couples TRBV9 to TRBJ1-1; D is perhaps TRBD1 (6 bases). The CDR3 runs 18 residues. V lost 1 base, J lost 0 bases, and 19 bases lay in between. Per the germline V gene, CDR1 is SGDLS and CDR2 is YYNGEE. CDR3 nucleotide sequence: TGTGCCAGCAGCGTATCCCCACGACAGGCGTCCATGAACACTGAAGCTTTCTTT. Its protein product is CASSVSPRQASMNTEAFF.

The CDR3 loop reads CAWSRPRGAENSPLHF. The CDR3 DNA is TGTGCCTGGAGTCGTCCTCGGGGGGCAGAGAATTCACCCCTCCACTTT. This chain connects TRBV30 to TRBJ1-6, with a weak D call TRBD1 (6 bases). The CDR3 covers 16 residues. The V end lost 2 bases, the J end lost 7 bases, and 18 bases lay between the germline ends. CDR1 is GTSNPN, CDR2 SVGIG, per germline (reference sequence).

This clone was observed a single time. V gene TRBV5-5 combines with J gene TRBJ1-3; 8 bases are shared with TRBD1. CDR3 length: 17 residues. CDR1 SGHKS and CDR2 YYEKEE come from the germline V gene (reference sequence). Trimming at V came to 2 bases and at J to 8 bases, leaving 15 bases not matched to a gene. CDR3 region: CASSLNPTTGDRDTIYF. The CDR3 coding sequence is TGTGCCAGCAGCTTAAATCCGACGACAGGGGATAGGGACACCATATATTTT.

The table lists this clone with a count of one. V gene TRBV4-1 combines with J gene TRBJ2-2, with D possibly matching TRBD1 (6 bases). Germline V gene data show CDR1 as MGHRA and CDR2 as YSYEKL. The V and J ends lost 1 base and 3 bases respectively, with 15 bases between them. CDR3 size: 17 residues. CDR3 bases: TGCGCCAGCAGCCAAGCTTACGAGGACAGCTACACCGGGGAGCTGTTTTTT. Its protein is CASSQAYEDSYTGELFF.

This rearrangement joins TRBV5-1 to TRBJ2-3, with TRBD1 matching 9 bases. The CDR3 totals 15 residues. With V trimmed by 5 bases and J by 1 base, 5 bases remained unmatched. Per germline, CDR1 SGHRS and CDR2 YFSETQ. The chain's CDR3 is CASSGDRAGTDTQYF. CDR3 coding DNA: TGCGCCAGCAGTGGGGACAGGGCGGGCACAGATACGCAGTATTTT.

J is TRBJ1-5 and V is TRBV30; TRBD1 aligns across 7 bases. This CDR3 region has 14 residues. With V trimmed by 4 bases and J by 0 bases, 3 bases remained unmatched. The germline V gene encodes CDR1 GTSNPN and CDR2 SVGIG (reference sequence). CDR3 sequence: CAWKDRNSNQPQHF. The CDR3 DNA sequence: TGTGCCTGGAAGGACAGGAATAGCAATCAGCCCCAGCATTTT.

The CDR3: CASSVQGGQYF. The DNA of the CDR3 is TGTGCCAGCAGTGTCCAGGGGGGCCAGTACTTC. This chain uses TRBV6-1 with TRBJ2-7, with a tentative D call TRBD1 (7 bases). CDR3 length: 11 amino acids. V gave up 4 bases and J gave up 10 bases, with 11 bases separating them. The V gene's germline CDR1 is MNHNS and CDR2 SASEGT.

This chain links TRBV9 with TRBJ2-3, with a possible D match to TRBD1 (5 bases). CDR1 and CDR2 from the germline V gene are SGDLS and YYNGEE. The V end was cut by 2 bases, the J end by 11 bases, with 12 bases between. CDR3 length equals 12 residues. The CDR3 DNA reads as TGTGCCAGCAGCGTCAACCAGGGCGGGCAGTATTTT. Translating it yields CASSVNQGGQYF.

CDR3 sequence (DNA): TGTGCCTGGATGACGGACAGCTACACTGAAGCTTTCTTT. This gives the protein CAWMTDSYTEAFF. This rearrangement joins TRBV30 to TRBJ1-1; possibly TRBD1 for D (6 bases). The CDR3 runs to 13 residues. Deletions cut 4 bases from V and 3 bases from J, with 12 bases between. Germline values: CDR1 GTSNPN, CDR2 SVGIG (reference sequence).

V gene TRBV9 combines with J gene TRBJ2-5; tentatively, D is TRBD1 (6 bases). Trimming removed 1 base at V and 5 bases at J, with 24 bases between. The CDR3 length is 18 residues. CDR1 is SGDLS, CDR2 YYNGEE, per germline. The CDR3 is CASSVNPPWGPARETQYF. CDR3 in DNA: TGTGCCAGCAGCGTAAACCCCCCGTGGGGGCCCGCCCGGGAGACCCAGTACTTC.

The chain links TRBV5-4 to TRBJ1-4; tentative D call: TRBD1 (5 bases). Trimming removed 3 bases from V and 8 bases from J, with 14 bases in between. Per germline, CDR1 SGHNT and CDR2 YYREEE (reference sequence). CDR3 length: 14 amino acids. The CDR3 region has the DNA TGTGCCAGCAGCTCCAAGGGAGGGGCAGAAAAACTGTTTTTT. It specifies CASSSKGGAEKLFF.